The clone carrying this T cell receptor beta chain was observed at least ten times. Its antigen is unknown. This specimen comes from a study of CD8 T cells in ankylosing spondylitis. Whole-study results and caveats: CD8+ by phenotype, disease-linked clones were relatively rare in peripheral blood. Among TCR beta sequences, a motif of under ten highly homologous variants appeared characteristic of ankylosing spondylitis blood.

TCRdb reprocessed the 5' RACE reads with MiXCR, giving one entry per CDR3 protein. The sample shows around 250,000 distinct CDR3 sequences, approximately 12% of them seen only once. The origin of this receptor is a male donor with ankylosing spondylitis or in good health (not recorded which). Specimen: blood, either unsorted or a sorted T cell fraction (not recorded which).

The CDR3, as DNA: TGCGCCAGCAGCTTGGCTCTTCGACTAGCGGGGGAGGAGACCCAGTACTTC. This codes for CASSLALRLAGEETQYF. The genes are TRBV5-1 and TRBJ2-5, with TRBD2 matching 12 bases. Germline V gives CDR1 SGHRS, CDR2 YFSETQ. J was trimmed by 5 bases and V by 0 bases; bases with no gene match: 8. This CDR3 contains 17 residues.